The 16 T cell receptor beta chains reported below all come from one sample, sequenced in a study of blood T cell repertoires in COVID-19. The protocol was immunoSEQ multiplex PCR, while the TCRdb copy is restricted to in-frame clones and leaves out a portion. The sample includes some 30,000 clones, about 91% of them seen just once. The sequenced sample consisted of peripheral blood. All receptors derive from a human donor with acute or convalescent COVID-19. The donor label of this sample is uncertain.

The CDR3: CASSFAGNTEAFF. Written as DNA, the CDR3 is TGTGCCAGCAGCTTCGCGGGGAACACTGAAGCTTTCTTT. This chain links TRBV7-2 with TRBJ1-1; D gene uncertain. CDR1 SGHTA and CDR2 FQGNSA come from the germline V gene. Trimming left V 3 bases short and J 1 base short, with 6 bases between. The CDR3 extends over 13 amino acids.

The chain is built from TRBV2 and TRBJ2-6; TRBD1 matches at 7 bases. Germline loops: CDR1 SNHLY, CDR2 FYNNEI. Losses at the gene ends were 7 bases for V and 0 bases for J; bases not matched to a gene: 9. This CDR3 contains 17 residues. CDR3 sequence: CASTEDRTLSGANVLTF. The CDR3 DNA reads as TGTGCCAGCACCGAGGACAGGACCCTCTCTGGGGCCAACGTCCTGACTTTC.

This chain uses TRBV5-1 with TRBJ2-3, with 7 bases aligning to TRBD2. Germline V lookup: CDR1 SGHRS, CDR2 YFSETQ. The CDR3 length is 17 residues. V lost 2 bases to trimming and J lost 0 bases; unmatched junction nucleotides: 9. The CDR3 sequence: CASSLASTSQSTDTQYF. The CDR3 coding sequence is TGCGCCAGCAGCTTAGCCTCGACTAGCCAGAGCACAGATACGCAGTATTTT.

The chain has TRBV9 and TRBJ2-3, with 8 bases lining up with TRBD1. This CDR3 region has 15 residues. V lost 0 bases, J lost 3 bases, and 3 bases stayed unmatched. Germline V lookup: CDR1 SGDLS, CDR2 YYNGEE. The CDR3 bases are TGTGCCAGCAGCGTAGAAACAGGGGGGACAGATACGCAGTATTTT. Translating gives CASSVETGGTDTQYF.

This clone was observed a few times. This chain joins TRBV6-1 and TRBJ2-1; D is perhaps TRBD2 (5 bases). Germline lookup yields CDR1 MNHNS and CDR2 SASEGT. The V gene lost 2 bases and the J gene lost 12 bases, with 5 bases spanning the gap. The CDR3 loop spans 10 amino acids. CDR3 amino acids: CASSERGQFF. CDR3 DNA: TGTGCCAGCAGTGAACGGGGGCAGTTCTTC.

For the CDR3, the DNA is TGTGCCAGCAGCTTGCTAGGCTCCGGGGGTAGCAATCAGCCCCAGCATTTT. Its translation is CASSLLGSGGSNQPQHF. This chain connects TRBV5-8 to TRBJ1-5; D perhaps matches TRBD1 (5 bases). This CDR3 has 17 residues. Trimming took 1 base from V and 0 from J, leaving 14 bases between them. Germline V gene lookup returns CDR1 SGHTS and CDR2 YDEGEE.

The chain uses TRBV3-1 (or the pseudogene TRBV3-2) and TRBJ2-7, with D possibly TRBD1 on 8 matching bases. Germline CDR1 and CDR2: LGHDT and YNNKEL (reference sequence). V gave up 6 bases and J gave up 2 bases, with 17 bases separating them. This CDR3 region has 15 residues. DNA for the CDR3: TGTGCCAGCAGTTCCTACAGGGGGAGGGCCTACGAGCAGTACTTC. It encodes CASSSYRGRAYEQYF.

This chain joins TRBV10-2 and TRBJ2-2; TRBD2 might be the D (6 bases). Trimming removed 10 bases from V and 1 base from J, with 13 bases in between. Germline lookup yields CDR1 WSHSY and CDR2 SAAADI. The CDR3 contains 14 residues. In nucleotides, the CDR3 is TGCGCCACCAAAAGGACTAAGAACACCGGGGAGCTGTTTTTT. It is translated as CATKRTKNTGELFF.

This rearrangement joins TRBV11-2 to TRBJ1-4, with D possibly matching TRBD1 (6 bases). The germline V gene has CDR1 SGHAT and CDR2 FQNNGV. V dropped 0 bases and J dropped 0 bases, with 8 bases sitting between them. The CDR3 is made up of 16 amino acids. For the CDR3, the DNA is TGTGCCAGCAGCTTAGACCCAGGGGCAACTAATGAAAAACTGTTTTTT. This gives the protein CASSLDPGATNEKLFF. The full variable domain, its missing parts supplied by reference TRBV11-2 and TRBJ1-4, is EAGVAQSPRYKIIEKRQSVAFWCNPISGHATLYWYQQILGQGPKLLIQFQNNGVVDDSQLPKDRFSAERLKGVDSTLKIQPAKLEDSAVYLCASSLDPGATNEKLFFGSGTQLSVL.

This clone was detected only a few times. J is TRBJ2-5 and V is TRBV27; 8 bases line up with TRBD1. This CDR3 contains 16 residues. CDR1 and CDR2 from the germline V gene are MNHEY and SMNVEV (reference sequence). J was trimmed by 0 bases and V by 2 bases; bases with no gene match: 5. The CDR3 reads CASSLRSGGYQETQYF. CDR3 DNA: TGTGCCAGCAGTTTACGGTCAGGGGGCTACCAAGAGACCCAGTACTTC.

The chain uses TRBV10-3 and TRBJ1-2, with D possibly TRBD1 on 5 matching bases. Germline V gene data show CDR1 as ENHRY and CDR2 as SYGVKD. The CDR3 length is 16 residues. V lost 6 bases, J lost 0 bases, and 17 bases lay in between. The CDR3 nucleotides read TGTGCCATCAGCACATTCCCCAGGGCAACTAACTATGGCTACACCTTC. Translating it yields CAISTFPRATNYGYTF.

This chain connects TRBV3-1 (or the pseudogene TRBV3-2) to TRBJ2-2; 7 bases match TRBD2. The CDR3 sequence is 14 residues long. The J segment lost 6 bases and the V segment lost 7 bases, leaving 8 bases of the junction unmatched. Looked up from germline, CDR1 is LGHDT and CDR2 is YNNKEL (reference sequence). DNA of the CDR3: TGTGCCAGCACCCGACGGGAGGAGGCCGGGGAGCTGTTTTTT. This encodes CASTRREEAGELFF.

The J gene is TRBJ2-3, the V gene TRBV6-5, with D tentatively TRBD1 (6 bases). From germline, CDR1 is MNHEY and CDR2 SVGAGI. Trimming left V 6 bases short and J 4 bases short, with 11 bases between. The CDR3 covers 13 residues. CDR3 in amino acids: CASRDQGPDTQYF. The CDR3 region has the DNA TGTGCCAGCAGAGATCAGGGGCCAGATACGCAGTATTTT.

CDR3 nucleotides: TGTGCCAGCAGTTCCCAGGGGTGGTGGTCCTACAATGAGCAGTTCTTC. It translates to CASSSQGWWSYNEQFF. The rearrangement joins TRBV28 to TRBJ2-1, with D possibly matching TRBD1 (6 bases). V lost 4 bases and J lost 1, with 14 bases in between. CDR1 and CDR2 from the germline V gene are MDHEN and SYDVKM. CDR3 length: 16 residues.

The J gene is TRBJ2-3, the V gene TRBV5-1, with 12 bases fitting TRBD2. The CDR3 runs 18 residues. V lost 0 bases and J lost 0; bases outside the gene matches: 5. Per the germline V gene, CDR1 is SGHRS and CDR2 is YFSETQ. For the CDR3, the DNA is TGCGCCAGCAGCTTGGGACTAGCGGGGGACGCTAGCACAGATACGCAGTATTTT. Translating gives CASSLGLAGDASTDTQYF.

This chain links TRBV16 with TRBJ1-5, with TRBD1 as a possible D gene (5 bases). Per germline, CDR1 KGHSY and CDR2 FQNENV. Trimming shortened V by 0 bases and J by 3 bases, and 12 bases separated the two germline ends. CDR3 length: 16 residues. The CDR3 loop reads CASSQSAGIDNQPQHF. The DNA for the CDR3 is TGTGCCAGCAGCCAATCAGCAGGGATAGACAATCAGCCCCAGCATTTT.